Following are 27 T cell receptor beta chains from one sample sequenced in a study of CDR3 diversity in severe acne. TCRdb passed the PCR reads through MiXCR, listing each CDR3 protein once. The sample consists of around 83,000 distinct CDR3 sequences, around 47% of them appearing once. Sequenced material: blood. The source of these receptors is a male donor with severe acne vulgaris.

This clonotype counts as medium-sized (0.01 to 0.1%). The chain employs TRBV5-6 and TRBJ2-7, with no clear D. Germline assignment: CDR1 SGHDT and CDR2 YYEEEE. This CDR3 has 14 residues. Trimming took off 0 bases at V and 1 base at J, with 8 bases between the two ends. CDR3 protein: CASSLGIRSYEQYF. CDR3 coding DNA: TGTGCCAGCAGCTTGGGAATAAGATCCTACGAGCAGTACTTC.

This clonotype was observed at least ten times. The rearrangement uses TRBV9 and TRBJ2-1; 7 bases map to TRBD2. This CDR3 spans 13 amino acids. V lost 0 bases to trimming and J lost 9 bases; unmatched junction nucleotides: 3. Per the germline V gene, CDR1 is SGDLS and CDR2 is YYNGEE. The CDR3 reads CASSVVTSSEQFF. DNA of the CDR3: TGTGCCAGCAGCGTAGTGACTAGCAGTGAGCAGTTCTTC.

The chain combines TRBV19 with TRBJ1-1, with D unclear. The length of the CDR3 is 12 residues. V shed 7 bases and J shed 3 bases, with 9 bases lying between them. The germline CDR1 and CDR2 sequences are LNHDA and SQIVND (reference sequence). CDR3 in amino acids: CASIAGYTEAFF. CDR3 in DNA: TGTGCCAGTATAGCGGGATACACTGAAGCTTTCTTT.

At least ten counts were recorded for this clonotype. CDR3 sequence: CASSTTSGGAYEQYF. As DNA, the CDR3 is TGTGCCAGCAGCACGACTAGCGGGGGAGCCTACGAGCAGTACTTC. The rearrangement joins TRBV11-2 to TRBJ2-7; 12 nucleotides agree with TRBD2. Per the germline V gene, CDR1 is SGHAT and CDR2 is FQNNGV. After removal of 5 bases from V and 2 bases from J, the junction contained 4 bases not matched to a gene. CDR3 length equals 15 residues.

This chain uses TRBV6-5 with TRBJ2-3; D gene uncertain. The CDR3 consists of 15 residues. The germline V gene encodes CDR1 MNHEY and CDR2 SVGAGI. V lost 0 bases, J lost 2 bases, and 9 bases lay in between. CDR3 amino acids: CASSYSEAFTDTQYF. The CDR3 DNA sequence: TGTGCCAGCAGTTACTCAGAAGCCTTCACAGATACGCAGTATTTT.

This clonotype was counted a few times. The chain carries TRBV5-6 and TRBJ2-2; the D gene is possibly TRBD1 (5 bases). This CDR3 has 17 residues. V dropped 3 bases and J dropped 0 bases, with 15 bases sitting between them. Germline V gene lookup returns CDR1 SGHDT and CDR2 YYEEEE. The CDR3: CASSSRRWTPNTGELFF. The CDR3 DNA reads TGTGCCAGCAGCTCTCGTCGATGGACACCGAACACCGGGGAGCTGTTTTTT.

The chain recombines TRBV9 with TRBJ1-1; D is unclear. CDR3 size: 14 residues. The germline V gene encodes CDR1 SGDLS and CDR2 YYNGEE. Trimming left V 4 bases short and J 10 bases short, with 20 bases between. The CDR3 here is CASSSTNDFGRAFF. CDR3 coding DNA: TGTGCCAGCAGCTCAACCAATGATTTTGGACGAGCTTTCTTT.

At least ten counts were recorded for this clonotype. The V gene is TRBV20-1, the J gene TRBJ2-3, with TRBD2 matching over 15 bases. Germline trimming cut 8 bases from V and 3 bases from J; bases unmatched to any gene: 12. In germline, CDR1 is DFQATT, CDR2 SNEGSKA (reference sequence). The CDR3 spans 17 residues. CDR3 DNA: TGCAGTTCAGAGGACGGGACTAGCGGGAGGTGGACAGATACGCAGTATTTT. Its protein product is CSSEDGTSGRWTDTQYF.

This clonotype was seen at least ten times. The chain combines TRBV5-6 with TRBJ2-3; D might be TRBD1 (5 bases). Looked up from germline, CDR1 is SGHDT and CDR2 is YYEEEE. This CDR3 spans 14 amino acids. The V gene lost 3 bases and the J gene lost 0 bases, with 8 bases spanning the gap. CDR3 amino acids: CASSWGLSTDTQYF. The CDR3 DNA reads TGTGCCAGCAGCTGGGGCCTAAGCACAGATACGCAGTATTTT.

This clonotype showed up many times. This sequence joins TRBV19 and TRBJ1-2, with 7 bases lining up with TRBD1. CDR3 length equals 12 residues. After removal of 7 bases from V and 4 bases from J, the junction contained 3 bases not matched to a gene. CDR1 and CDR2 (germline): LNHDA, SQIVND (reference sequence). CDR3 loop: CASTDRVYGYTF. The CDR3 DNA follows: TGTGCCAGTACAGACAGGGTCTATGGCTACACCTTC.

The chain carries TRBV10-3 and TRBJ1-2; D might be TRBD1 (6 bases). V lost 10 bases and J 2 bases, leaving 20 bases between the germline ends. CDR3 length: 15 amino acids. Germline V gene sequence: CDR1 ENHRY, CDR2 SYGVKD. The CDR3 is CASHPPQGRNYGYTF. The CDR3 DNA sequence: TGTGCCAGCCATCCCCCACAGGGAAGGAACTATGGCTACACCTTC.

CDR3 sequence (DNA): TGCAGTGCCAGCCCCCCCAGCGGGAGTTTGGGGTTCTTC. This sequence encodes CSASPPSGSLGFF. This sequence joins TRBV20-1 and TRBJ2-1, with 8 bases matching TRBD2. This CDR3 comprises 13 residues. Germline assignment: CDR1 DFQATT and CDR2 SNEGSKA (reference sequence). V shed 6 bases and J 15 bases; nucleotides not matched to a gene: 16.

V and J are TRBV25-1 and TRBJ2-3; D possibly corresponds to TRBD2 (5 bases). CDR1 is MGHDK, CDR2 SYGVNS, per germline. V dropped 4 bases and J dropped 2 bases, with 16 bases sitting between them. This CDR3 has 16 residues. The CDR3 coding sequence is TGTGCCAGCAGTGGGCAGTTTGAGGGCGCCACAGATACGCAGTATTTT. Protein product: CASSGQFEGATDTQYF.

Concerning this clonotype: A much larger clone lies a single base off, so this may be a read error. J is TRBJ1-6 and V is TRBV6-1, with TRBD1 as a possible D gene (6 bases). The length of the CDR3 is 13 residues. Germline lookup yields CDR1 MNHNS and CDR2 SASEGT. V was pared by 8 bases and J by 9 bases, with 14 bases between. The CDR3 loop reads CASLTEDSSPLHF. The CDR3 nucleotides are TGTGCCAGCCTGACAGAGGACAGTTCACCCCTCCACTTT.

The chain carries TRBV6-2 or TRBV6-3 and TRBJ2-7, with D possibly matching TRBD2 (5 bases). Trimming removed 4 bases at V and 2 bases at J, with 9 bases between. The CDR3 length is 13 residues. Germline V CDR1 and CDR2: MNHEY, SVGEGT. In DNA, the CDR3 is TGTGCCAGCAGTTTGGGAGAAACCTACGAGCAGTACTTC. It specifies CASSLGETYEQYF.

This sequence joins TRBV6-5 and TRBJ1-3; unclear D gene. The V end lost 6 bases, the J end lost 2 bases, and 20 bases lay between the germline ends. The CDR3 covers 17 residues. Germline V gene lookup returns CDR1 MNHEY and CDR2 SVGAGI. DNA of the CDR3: TGTGCCAGCAGAGGGAACGATCTAATGGTTACTGGAAACACCATATATTTT. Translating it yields CASRGNDLMVTGNTIYF.

In nucleotides, the CDR3 is TGTGCCAGCAGCCTCATAACCGGCAGCCACCCCTATAATTCACCCCTCCACTTT. Its protein is CASSLITGSHPYNSPLHF. The chain employs TRBV11-3 and TRBJ1-6; no definite D call. This CDR3 comprises 18 residues. V lost 5 bases and J 2 bases, leaving 19 bases between the germline ends. Looked up from germline, CDR1 is SGHNT and CDR2 is YENEEA. The variable domain in full, completed from reference TRBV11-3 and TRBJ1-6, reads EAGVVQSPRYKIIEKKQPVAFWCNPISGHNTLYWYLQNLGQGPELLIRYENEEAVDDSQLPKDRFSAERLKGVDSTLKIQPAELGDSAVYLCASSLITGSHPYNSPLHFGNGTRLTVT.

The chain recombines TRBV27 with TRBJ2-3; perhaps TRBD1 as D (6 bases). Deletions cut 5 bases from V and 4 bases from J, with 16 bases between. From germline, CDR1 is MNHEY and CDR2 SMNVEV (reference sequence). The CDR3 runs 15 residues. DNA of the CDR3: TGTGCCAGCAGTGAATACAGGGCCGGGGCAGATACGCAGTATTTT. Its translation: CASSEYRAGADTQYF.

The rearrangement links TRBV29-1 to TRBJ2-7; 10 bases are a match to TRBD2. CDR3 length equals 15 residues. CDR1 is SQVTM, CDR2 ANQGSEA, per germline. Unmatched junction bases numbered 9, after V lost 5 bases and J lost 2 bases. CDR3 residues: CSVLASGSAAYEQYF. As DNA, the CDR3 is TGCAGCGTTCTGGCTAGCGGGAGTGCCGCCTACGAGCAGTACTTC.

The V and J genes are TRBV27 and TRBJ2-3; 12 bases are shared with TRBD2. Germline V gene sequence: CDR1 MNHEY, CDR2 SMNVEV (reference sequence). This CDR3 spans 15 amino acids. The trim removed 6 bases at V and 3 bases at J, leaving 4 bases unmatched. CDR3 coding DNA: TGTGCCAGCAGGGGACTAGCGGGTCCTACAGATACGCAGTATTTT. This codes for CASRGLAGPTDTQYF.

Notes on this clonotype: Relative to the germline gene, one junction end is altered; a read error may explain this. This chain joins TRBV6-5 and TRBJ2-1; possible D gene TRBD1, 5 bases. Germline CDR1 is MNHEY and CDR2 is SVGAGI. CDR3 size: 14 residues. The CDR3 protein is CASSYRGSDNEQFF. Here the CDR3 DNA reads TGTGCCAGCAGTTACAGGGGCTCCGACAATGAGCAGTTCTTC.

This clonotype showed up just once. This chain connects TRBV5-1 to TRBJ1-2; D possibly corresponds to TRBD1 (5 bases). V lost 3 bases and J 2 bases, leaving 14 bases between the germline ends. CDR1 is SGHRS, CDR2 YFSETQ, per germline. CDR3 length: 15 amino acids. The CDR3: CASSWGDPANYGYTF. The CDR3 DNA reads TGCGCCAGCAGCTGGGGGGACCCGGCCAACTATGGCTACACCTTC.

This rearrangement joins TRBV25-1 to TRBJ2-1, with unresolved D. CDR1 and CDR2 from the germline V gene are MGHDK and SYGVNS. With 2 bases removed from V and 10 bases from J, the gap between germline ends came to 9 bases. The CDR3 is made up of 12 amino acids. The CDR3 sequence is CASSETMHEQFF. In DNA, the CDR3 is TGTGCCAGCAGTGAAACGATGCACGAGCAGTTCTTC.

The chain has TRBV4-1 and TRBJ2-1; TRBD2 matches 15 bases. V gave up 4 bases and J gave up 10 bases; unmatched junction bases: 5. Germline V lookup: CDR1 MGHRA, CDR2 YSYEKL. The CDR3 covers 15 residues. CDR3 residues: CASSRWTSGRGEQFF. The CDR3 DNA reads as TGCGCCAGCAGCCGCTGGACTAGCGGGAGGGGCGAGCAGTTCTTC.

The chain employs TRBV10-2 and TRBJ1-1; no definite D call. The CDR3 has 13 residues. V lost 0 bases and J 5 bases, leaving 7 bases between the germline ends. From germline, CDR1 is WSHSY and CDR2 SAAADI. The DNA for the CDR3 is TGCGCCAGCAGTGAGTCTAGGGTGACTGAAGCTTTCTTT. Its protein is CASSESRVTEAFF.

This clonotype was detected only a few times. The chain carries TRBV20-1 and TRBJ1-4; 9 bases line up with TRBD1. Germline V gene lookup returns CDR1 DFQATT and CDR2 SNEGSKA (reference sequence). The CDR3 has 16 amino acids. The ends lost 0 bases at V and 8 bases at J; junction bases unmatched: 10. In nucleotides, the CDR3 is TGCAGTGCTAGAGATGTGCGGGACAGGGTCCCGGAAAAACTGTTTTTT. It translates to CSARDVRDRVPEKLFF.

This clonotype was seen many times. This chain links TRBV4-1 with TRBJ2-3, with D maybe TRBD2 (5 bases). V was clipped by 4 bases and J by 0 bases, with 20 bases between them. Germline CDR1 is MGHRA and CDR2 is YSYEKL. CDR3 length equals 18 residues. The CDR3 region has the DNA TGCGCCAGCAGCCCGTCCCACCCTAGCTTCTATAGCACAGATACGCAGTATTTT. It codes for CASSPSHPSFYSTDTQYF.